This TCR beta chain emerged from a study of cytomegalovirus exposure and HLA in healthy donors. Measured with immunoSEQ multiplex PCR; TCRdb has only the in-frame clones, and not every one. Here the sample spans some 68,000 clones, 94% being singletons. The CDR3 covers 16 residues. The germline CDR1 and CDR2 sequences are LNHDA and SQIVND (reference sequence). V shed 4 bases, J shed 2 bases, and the junction held 3 bases outside the gene matches. This receptor was obtained from a man between 18 and 29 years old in good health and CMV-seropositive. The genes are TRBV19 and TRBJ2-2; TRBD2 agrees at 11 bases. Material for sequencing was PBMCs. The CDR3 here is CASSRGLAANTGELFF. The CDR3 DNA follows: TGTGCCAGTAGTAGGGGACTAGCGGCCAACACCGGGGAGCTGTTTTTT. Drawing the rest from reference TRBV19 and TRBJ2-2, the complete variable domain is DGGITQSPKYLFRKEGQNVTLSCEQNLNHDAMYWYRQDPGQGLRLIYYSQIVNDFQKGDIAEGYSVSREKKESFPLTVTSAQKNPTAFYLCASSRGLAANTGELFFGEGSRLTVL.